The 9 T cell receptor beta chains reported below all come from one sample, sequenced in a study of cytomegalovirus exposure and HLA in healthy donors. The table came from immunoSEQ multiplex PCR; TCRdb's copy has only in-frame clones and leaves some out. Among over 120,000 clones listed, less than 95% were seen once. Sequenced sample: PBMCs. The receptors derive from a young man in good health and CMV-seropositive.

V gene TRBV11-3 combines with J gene TRBJ2-3; 9 nucleotides match TRBD1. This CDR3 has 15 residues. Germline values: CDR1 SGHNT, CDR2 YENEEA. V gave up 6 bases and J gave up 0 bases; unmatched junction bases: 4. This CDR3 is CASSIGTGSTDTQYF. The CDR3, as DNA: TGTGCCAGCAGTATCGGGACAGGGAGCACAGATACGCAGTATTTT.

This chain uses TRBV9 with TRBJ2-7; 13 bases line up with TRBD2. With 2 bases clipped from V and 5 bases from J, the junction kept 1 base outside the gene matches. CDR3 length equals 14 residues. Germline CDR1 is SGDLS and CDR2 is YYNGEE. The CDR3 is CASSVGTSGNEQYF. CDR3 coding DNA: TGTGCCAGCAGCGTTGGGACTAGCGGGAACGAGCAGTACTTC. Based on the CDR3 plus reference TRBV9 and TRBJ2-7, the full variable domain is DSGVTQTPKHLITATGQRVTLRCSPRSGDLSVYWYQQSLDQGLQFLIQYYNGEERAKGNILERFSAQQFPDLHSELNLSSLELGDSALYFCASSVGTSGNEQYFGPGTRLTVT.

The chain couples TRBV28 to TRBJ2-7, with D possibly TRBD2 on 5 matching bases. V was pared by 5 bases and J by 3 bases, with 14 bases between. Germline V gene lookup returns CDR1 MDHEN and CDR2 SYDVKM. This CDR3 spans 14 amino acids. The CDR3 nucleotides read TGTGCCAGCAGTACCCCCGGACTCCACTACGAGCAGTACTTC. This encodes CASSTPGLHYEQYF.

The chain's CDR3 is CSVPGSYEQYF. The CDR3 nucleotides are TGCAGCGTTCCGGGTTCCTACGAGCAGTACTTC. The chain recombines TRBV29-1 with TRBJ2-7; no clear D. CDR1 is SQVTM and CDR2 is ANQGSEA in the germline V gene. V dropped 5 bases and J dropped 1 base, with 6 bases sitting between them. CDR3 length equals 11 residues.

The V and J genes are TRBV5-1 and TRBJ2-1, with D perhaps TRBD2 (6 bases). Trimming took off 2 bases at V and 1 base at J, with 10 bases between the two ends. The CDR3 is made up of 15 amino acids. Germline V lookup: CDR1 SGHRS, CDR2 YFSETQ. The CDR3 region has the DNA TGCGCCAGCAGCTTAGGGACTGGATCCTACAATGAGCAGTTCTTC. As protein: CASSLGTGSYNEQFF.

The chain couples TRBV5-1 to TRBJ2-1; 7 bases are a match to TRBD2. Germline V gene lookup returns CDR1 SGHRS and CDR2 YFSETQ. CDR3 size: 15 residues. With V trimmed by 0 bases and J by 8 bases, 8 bases remained unmatched. CDR3: CASSLAVSGADEQFF. CDR3 in DNA: TGCGCCAGCAGCTTGGCCGTCAGCGGGGCCGATGAGCAGTTCTTC. Filled out from reference TRBV5-1 and TRBJ2-1, the complete variable domain reads KAGVTQTPRYLIKTRGQQVTLSCSPISGHRSVSWYQQTPGQGLQFLFEYFSETQRNKGNFPGRFSGRQFSNSRSEMNVSTLELGDSALYLCASSLAVSGADEQFFGPGTRLTVL.

The chain uses TRBV21-1 and TRBJ2-1; the table names TRBD2, a call not compared with the DNA. TRBV21-1 is classified as a pseudogene. The CDR3 is 18 amino acids. In DNA form, the CDR3 reads TGTGCCAGCAGCAAAGTTCCGGCTAGCGGGACCCCCTACAATGAGCAGTTCTTC. Translation: CASSKVPASGTPYNEQFF.

The chain is built from TRBV6-5 and TRBJ2-1, with 12 nucleotides matching TRBD2. V was pared by 6 bases and J by 7 bases, with 7 bases of the junction left unmatched. CDR1 and CDR2 from the germline V gene are MNHEY and SVGAGI. The CDR3 contains 15 residues. CDR3 region: CASRRLAGVLNEQFF. CDR3 coding DNA: TGTGCCAGCAGACGACTAGCGGGAGTTCTAAATGAGCAGTTCTTC.

The V call is TRBV27, the J call TRBJ2-7; D uncertain. Trimming removed 3 bases from V and 7 bases from J, with 7 bases in between. Germline-derived CDR1 and CDR2 are MNHEY and SMNVEV (reference sequence). This CDR3 region has 11 residues. CDR3 DNA: TGTGCCAGCAGTTTCAAAGAGGAGCAGTACTTC. Translating gives CASSFKEEQYF.